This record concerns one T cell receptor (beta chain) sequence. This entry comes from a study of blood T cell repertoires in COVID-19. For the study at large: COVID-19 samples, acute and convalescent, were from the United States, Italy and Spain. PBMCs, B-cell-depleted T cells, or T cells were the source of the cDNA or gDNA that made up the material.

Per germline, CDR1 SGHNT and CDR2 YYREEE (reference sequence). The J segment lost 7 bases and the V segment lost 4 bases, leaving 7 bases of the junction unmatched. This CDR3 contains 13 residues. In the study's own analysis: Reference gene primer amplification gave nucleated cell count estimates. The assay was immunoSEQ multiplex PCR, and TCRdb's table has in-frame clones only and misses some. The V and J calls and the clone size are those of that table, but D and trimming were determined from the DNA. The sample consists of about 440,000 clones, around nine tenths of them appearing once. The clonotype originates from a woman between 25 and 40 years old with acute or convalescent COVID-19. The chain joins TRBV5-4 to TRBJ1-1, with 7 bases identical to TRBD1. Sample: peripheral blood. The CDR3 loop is CASSQNRGYEAFF. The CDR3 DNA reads TGTGCCAGCAGCCAAAACAGGGGCTATGAAGCTTTCTTT.